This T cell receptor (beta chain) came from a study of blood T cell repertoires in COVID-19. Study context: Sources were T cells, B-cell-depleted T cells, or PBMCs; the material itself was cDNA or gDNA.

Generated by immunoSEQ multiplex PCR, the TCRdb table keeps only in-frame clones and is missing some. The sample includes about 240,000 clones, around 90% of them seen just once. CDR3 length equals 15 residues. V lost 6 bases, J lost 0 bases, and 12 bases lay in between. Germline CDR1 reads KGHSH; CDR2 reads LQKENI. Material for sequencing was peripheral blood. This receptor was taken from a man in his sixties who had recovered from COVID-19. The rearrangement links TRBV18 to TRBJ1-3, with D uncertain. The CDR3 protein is CASSPNRSSGNTIYF. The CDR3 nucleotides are TGTGCCAGCTCCCCTAACCGGAGCTCTGGAAACACCATATATTTT.